A selection of T cell receptor beta chains follows, all from one sample in a study of T-cell memory formation after mild COVID-19. One entry per CDR3 protein, called by TCRdb with MiXCR from the 5' RACE reads. The repertoire includes roughly 100,000 distinct CDR3 sequences, about 15% of them detected once, and roughly two fifths sits in the top ten. The sequenced material came from PBMCs or a T cell subset sorted from them (not recorded which). The source of these receptors is a man between 18 and 29 years old who had mild COVID-19 (a few samples of this study predate the infection). Cell type and time point are not known. Each CDR3 is given with its conserved first and last residue. A D gene is named only where the DNA matches it firmly. Rows may omit the clone size; those that give it use once, few, many or a size class.

CASSYSSGGGFGELFF few TRBJ2-2 TRBV6-6 NA
CASSVEISRVTGTDTQYF few TRBJ2-3 TRBV9 NA
CASSLWAQGWTEAFF many TRBJ1-1 TRBV7-9 NA
CATSRGRDKDEQFF NA TRBJ2-1 TRBV15 NA
CASSVTGTSGPYEQYF NA TRBJ2-7 TRBV4-1 TRBD2
CATSEGPYSPLHF many TRBJ1-6 TRBV24-1 NA
CASSVLPKEPYEQYF NA TRBJ2-7 TRBV9 NA
CASSQERGSGNTIYF few TRBJ1-3 TRBV3-1 NA
CASSQEPGTGGGGYTF few TRBJ1-2 TRBV4-1 TRBD1
CSVGGTGGRKWVGELFF NA TRBJ2-2 TRBV29-1 TRBD1
CASSFGQRNTIYF few TRBJ1-3 TRBV12-3/TRBV12-4 NA
CAISDSGGRGQETQYF NA TRBJ2-5 TRBV10-3 NA